Below, one T cell receptor (beta chain) is given with its context. No antigen is known for it. Per-nucleotide qualities are absent, and no much larger clonotype sits a single base away. The sample belongs to a study of control samples from healthy donors and cancer patients (dated by TCRdb to 2020 to 2022). Library prep was done by the immunoSEQ multiplex PCR assay. TCRdb stores this immuneACCESS table with in-frame sequences only. Part of the clones is absent; in the studies checked, under half of the shortfall reflects unresolved V genes, and no reason is known for the rest. The sample table records around 130,000 clones; 90% of these occur just once. The ten top clones hold over 2% of the sample. From a lookup of the germline V gene, CDR1 and CDR2 are SGHNT and YENEEA. Counted from cysteine to phenylalanine, this CDR3 has 17 amino acids. Just the 51-base CDR3 DNA is kept, in frame starting at base 1. Ends trimmed: V by 5 bases, J by 2 bases; bases unmatched to a gene: 12.

The chain was built from TRBV11-3 and TRBJ2-1, and TRBD2 aligns with 7 junction nucleotides. The clonotype was recovered from a man younger than 35 in good health. Sample: blood. Read as DNA, the sequence is TGTGCCAGCAGCCCCCCGACTAGCCCTCTCCCCTACAATGAGCAGTTCTTC. Translated, this gives CASSPPTSPLPYNEQFF.